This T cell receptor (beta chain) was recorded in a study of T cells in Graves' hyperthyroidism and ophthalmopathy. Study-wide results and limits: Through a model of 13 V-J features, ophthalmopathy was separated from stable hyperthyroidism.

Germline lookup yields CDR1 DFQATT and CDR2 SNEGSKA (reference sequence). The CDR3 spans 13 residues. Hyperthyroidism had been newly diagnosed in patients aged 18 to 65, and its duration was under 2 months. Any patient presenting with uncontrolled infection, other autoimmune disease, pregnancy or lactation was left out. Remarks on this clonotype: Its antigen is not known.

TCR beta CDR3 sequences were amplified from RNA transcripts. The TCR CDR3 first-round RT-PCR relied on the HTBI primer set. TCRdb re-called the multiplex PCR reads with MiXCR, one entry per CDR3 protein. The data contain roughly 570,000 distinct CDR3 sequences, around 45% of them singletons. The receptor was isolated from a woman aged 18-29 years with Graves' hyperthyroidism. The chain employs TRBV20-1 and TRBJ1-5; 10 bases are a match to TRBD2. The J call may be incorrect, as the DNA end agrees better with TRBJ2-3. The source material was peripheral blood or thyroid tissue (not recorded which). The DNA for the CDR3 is TGCAGCGAAGGACTAGCGGAGCTAGATACGCAGTATTTT. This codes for CSEGLAELDTQYF.